These T cell receptor beta chains were read from a single sample in a study of identical twins. In TCRdb, the 5' RACE reads were re-called with MiXCR into one record per CDR3 protein. The sample holds about 100,000 distinct CDR3 sequences; 5.9% are singletons and the top ten take roughly 12%. Sequenced input: memory T cells sorted from blood. The receptor source for this set is a woman between 45 and 60 years old in good health. CDR3s include the opening cysteine and the closing phenylalanine or tryptophan. The D gene is left open where the match is weak. Clone size is stated in some rows and not others, as once, few, many or a class when expanded.

clone_size: many
j_call: TRBJ2-5
v_call: TRBV27
d_call: TRBD2
cdr3_nt: TGTGCCAGCAGTTCAATACTAGCGGGGCCCCAAGAGACCCAGTACTTC
cdr3_aa: CASSSILAGPQETQYF

clone_size: -
j_call: TRBJ2-1
v_call: TRBV7-2
d_call: -
cdr3_nt: TGTGCCAGCAGCTTAGCGGGAGTGTTGGACAATGAGCAGTTCTTC
cdr3_aa: CASSLAGVLDNEQFF

clone_size: many
j_call: TRBJ2-5
v_call: TRBV11-3
d_call: -
cdr3_nt: TGTGCCAGCAGCTCGACACAGGGAGGATACGAGACCCAGTACTTC
cdr3_aa: CASSSTQGGYETQYF

clone_size: many
j_call: TRBJ2-1
v_call: TRBV29-1
d_call: TRBD2
cdr3_nt: TGCAGCGTCCTAGGACTAGGACCCCGTAATGAGCAGTTCTTC
cdr3_aa: CSVLGLGPRNEQFF

clone_size: many
j_call: TRBJ2-7
v_call: TRBV7-6
d_call: -
cdr3_nt: TGTGCCAGCAGCCGCAGGGGGGGGGGCTACGAGCAGTACTTC
cdr3_aa: CASSRRGGGYEQYF

clone_size: many
j_call: TRBJ2-2
v_call: TRBV7-3
d_call: -
cdr3_nt: TGTGCCAGCAGCTTCTCCGGGAGTGGTACCGGGGAGCTGTTTTTT
cdr3_aa: CASSFSGSGTGELFF

clone_size: few
j_call: TRBJ2-5
v_call: TRBV5-4
d_call: -
cdr3_nt: TGTGCCAGCCGCCCTAGAGGGGGAAAATCAGAGACCCAGTACTTC
cdr3_aa: CASRPRGGKSETQYF

clone_size: many
j_call: TRBJ2-7
v_call: TRBV19
d_call: TRBD1
cdr3_nt: TGTGCCAGTAGTATAGGGGCGACAGGGGAGCAGTACTTC
cdr3_aa: CASSIGATGEQYF

clone_size: -
j_call: TRBJ1-1
v_call: TRBV7-9
d_call: -
cdr3_nt: TGTGCCAGCAGCTTAGAGAGAGGGAAGAACACTGAAGCTTTCTTT
cdr3_aa: CASSLERGKNTEAFF

clone_size: many
j_call: TRBJ2-5
v_call: TRBV24-1
d_call: -
cdr3_nt: TGTGCCACCAGTGATAGTACCTCAGGGGATATTGAAGAGACCCAGTACTTC
cdr3_aa: CATSDSTSGDIEETQYF

clone_size: -
j_call: TRBJ2-1
v_call: TRBV12-3/TRBV12-4
d_call: TRBD2
cdr3_nt: TGTGCCAGCAAAGAGCGGGAGTTCTACAATGAGCAGTTCTTC
cdr3_aa: CASKEREFYNEQFF

clone_size: many
j_call: TRBJ2-6
v_call: TRBV12-3/TRBV12-4
d_call: TRBD1
cdr3_nt: TGTGCCAGCAGTTTGGGGACAGGGAGCGGGGCCAACGTCCTGACTTTC
cdr3_aa: CASSLGTGSGANVLTF

clone_size: many
j_call: TRBJ2-7
v_call: TRBV7-2
d_call: TRBD2
cdr3_nt: TGTGCCAGCAGCCCCAGCGGGGTATCCTCCTACGAGCAGTACTTC
cdr3_aa: CASSPSGVSSYEQYF

clone_size: many
j_call: TRBJ1-1
v_call: TRBV20-1
d_call: -
cdr3_nt: TGCAGTGCTAGGAAGGGGTCCAGGAACACTGAAGCTTTCTTT
cdr3_aa: CSARKGSRNTEAFF

clone_size: few
j_call: TRBJ2-6
v_call: TRBV24-1
d_call: -
cdr3_nt: TGTGCCACCAGTGATTTAGAGGGAGGTGGGGCCAACGTCCTGACTTTC
cdr3_aa: CATSDLEGGGANVLTF

clone_size: many
j_call: TRBJ2-7
v_call: TRBV24-1
d_call: TRBD2
cdr3_nt: TGTGCCACCAGTGATTTCGATTGGGGTAGCGGGGCCTACGAGCAGTACTTC
cdr3_aa: CATSDFDWGSGAYEQYF

clone_size: many
j_call: TRBJ1-2
v_call: TRBV27
d_call: -
cdr3_nt: TGTGCCAGCAGTTCAGGAACTGGGGGCTACACCTTC
cdr3_aa: CASSSGTGGYTF

clone_size: few
j_call: TRBJ1-3
v_call: TRBV7-8
d_call: -
cdr3_nt: TGTGCCAGCAAAAGAATGGTTACCGGGGGCTCATCTGGAAACACCATATATTTT
cdr3_aa: CASKRMVTGGSSGNTIYF

clone_size: few
j_call: TRBJ2-3
v_call: TRBV20-1
d_call: TRBD1
cdr3_nt: TGCAGTGCTCAACAGGGGGCGGGCACAGATACGCAGTATTTT
cdr3_aa: CSAQQGAGTDTQYF

clone_size: few
j_call: TRBJ2-1
v_call: TRBV12-5
d_call: -
cdr3_nt: TGTGCTAGTGGTTTAAGGGGGGGCTTCGATGAGCAGTTCTTC
cdr3_aa: CASGLRGGFDEQFF

clone_size: many
j_call: TRBJ2-3
v_call: TRBV5-1
d_call: TRBD1
cdr3_nt: TGCGCCAGCAGCCGACGGACAGGGGGCGCTGATACGCAGTATTTT
cdr3_aa: CASSRRTGGADTQYF

clone_size: many
j_call: TRBJ2-3
v_call: TRBV20-1
d_call: TRBD2
cdr3_nt: TGCAGTGCTAGAGACTACCAGACTAGCGCCTCCACAGATACGCAGTATTTT
cdr3_aa: CSARDYQTSASTDTQYF

clone_size: few
j_call: TRBJ2-5
v_call: TRBV20-1
d_call: TRBD2
cdr3_nt: TGCAGTGCTAGATTTAGCGGGAGGGGAGAGACCCAGTACTTC
cdr3_aa: CSARFSGRGETQYF

clone_size: many
j_call: TRBJ2-1
v_call: TRBV11-2
d_call: TRBD2
cdr3_nt: TGTGCCAGCAGCTCGCTTACTAGCGACGAGCAGTTCTTC
cdr3_aa: CASSSLTSDEQFF

clone_size: many
j_call: TRBJ2-1
v_call: TRBV20-1
d_call: TRBD2
cdr3_nt: TGCAGTGCTAGCGTGGGACTAGCGGGAGGGGGGTTCAATGAGCAGTTCTTC
cdr3_aa: CSASVGLAGGGFNEQFF

clone_size: many
j_call: TRBJ1-2
v_call: TRBV9
d_call: TRBD1
cdr3_nt: TGTGCCAGCAGCGTAGGGTACAGGGGGCATGGCTACACCTTC
cdr3_aa: CASSVGYRGHGYTF

clone_size: many
j_call: TRBJ2-1
v_call: TRBV20-1
d_call: TRBD2
cdr3_nt: TGCAGTGCTAGAGATCCGCGCGGGAGAAATGAGCAGTTCTTC
cdr3_aa: CSARDPRGRNEQFF

clone_size: many
j_call: TRBJ2-7
v_call: TRBV15
d_call: -
cdr3_nt: TGTGCCACCAGCAGAGATCAGGGGTCATCTGCCTACGAGCAGTACTTC
cdr3_aa: CATSRDQGSSAYEQYF

clone_size: many
j_call: TRBJ1-2
v_call: TRBV29-1
d_call: -
cdr3_nt: TGCAGCGTTGAAGCGGCGACACATAACTATGGCTACACCTTC
cdr3_aa: CSVEAATHNYGYTF

clone_size: many
j_call: TRBJ2-2
v_call: TRBV20-1
d_call: -
cdr3_nt: TGCAGTGCCAATAATGGACTCGTTAACACCGGGGAGCTGTTTTTT
cdr3_aa: CSANNGLVNTGELFF

clone_size: -
j_call: TRBJ2-1
v_call: TRBV20-1
d_call: TRBD2
cdr3_nt: TGCAGTGCTAGCAGACTAGCGGGAGGGTCCCACAATGAGCAGTTCTTC
cdr3_aa: CSASRLAGGSHNEQFF

clone_size: many
j_call: TRBJ1-1
v_call: TRBV5-1
d_call: -
cdr3_nt: TGCGCCAGCAGCAGGGAACAGGGACGTGAAGCTTTCTTT
cdr3_aa: CASSREQGREAFF

clone_size: few
j_call: TRBJ2-1
v_call: TRBV20-1
d_call: TRBD2
cdr3_nt: TGCAGTGCTAGAGATCTGCTAGCGGGAGGGCCGGGCAATGAGCAGTTCTTC
cdr3_aa: CSARDLLAGGPGNEQFF

clone_size: many
j_call: TRBJ1-1
v_call: TRBV5-6
d_call: TRBD1
cdr3_nt: TGTGCCAGCAGCTCGTTCCGGGACAGGGTCTCGGAAGCTTTCTTT
cdr3_aa: CASSSFRDRVSEAFF

clone_size: few
j_call: TRBJ2-1
v_call: TRBV5-1
d_call: TRBD2
cdr3_nt: TGCGCCAGCAGATCAGCCGGGACTAGCGGGGGGGCGCAGTTCTTC
cdr3_aa: CASRSAGTSGGAQFF

clone_size: -
j_call: TRBJ1-1
v_call: TRBV20-1
d_call: -
cdr3_nt: TGCAGTGCTGCACTCGGGGGGAACACTGAAGCTTTCTTT
cdr3_aa: CSAALGGNTEAFF

clone_size: many
j_call: TRBJ2-2
v_call: TRBV27
d_call: -
cdr3_nt: TGTGCCAGCAGTTTTCAGGGATCGAACACCGGGGAGCTGTTTTTT
cdr3_aa: CASSFQGSNTGELFF

clone_size: many
j_call: TRBJ1-3
v_call: TRBV11-2
d_call: -
cdr3_nt: TGTGCCAGCAGCCAGGGACGGTCCTCTGGAAACACCATATATTTT
cdr3_aa: CASSQGRSSGNTIYF

clone_size: many
j_call: TRBJ2-6
v_call: TRBV29-1
d_call: TRBD1
cdr3_nt: TGCAGCGTTGAAGATGCCAGGGGGAGCTCTGGGGCCAACGTCCTGACTTTC
cdr3_aa: CSVEDARGSSGANVLTF

clone_size: many
j_call: TRBJ2-3
v_call: TRBV7-2
d_call: -
cdr3_nt: TGTGCCAGCAGCTTAGGGGGGCACCCCACAGATACGCAGTATTTT
cdr3_aa: CASSLGGHPTDTQYF

clone_size: many
j_call: TRBJ2-4
v_call: TRBV3-1
d_call: -
cdr3_nt: TGTGCCAGCAGCCCTGATCCTCTAGCCAAAAACATTCAGTACTTC
cdr3_aa: CASSPDPLAKNIQYF

clone_size: many
j_call: TRBJ2-1
v_call: TRBV6-1
d_call: -
cdr3_nt: TGTGCCAGCAGTAGGGACGTATACAATGAGCAGTTCTTC
cdr3_aa: CASSRDVYNEQFF

clone_size: few
j_call: TRBJ2-5
v_call: TRBV4-1
d_call: -
cdr3_nt: TGCGCCAGCAGCCAAGTTAGGGGTGCTGAGACCCAGTACTTC
cdr3_aa: CASSQVRGAETQYF

clone_size: few
j_call: TRBJ2-3
v_call: TRBV29-1
d_call: -
cdr3_nt: TGCAGCGTTGATTCTCACCCCGAGGGAGGCTCAGATACGCAGTATTTT
cdr3_aa: CSVDSHPEGGSDTQYF

clone_size: many
j_call: TRBJ1-2
v_call: TRBV7-9
d_call: -
cdr3_nt: TGTGCCAGCACCCCGACAACCCGTTATGGCTACACCTTC
cdr3_aa: CASTPTTRYGYTF

clone_size: many
j_call: TRBJ2-2
v_call: TRBV6-4
d_call: -
cdr3_nt: TGTGCCACACAATCGGGCAGGTCAGGCACCGGGGAGCTGTTTTTT
cdr3_aa: CATQSGRSGTGELFF

clone_size: -
j_call: TRBJ1-2
v_call: TRBV7-3
d_call: TRBD1
cdr3_nt: TGTGCCAGCCTTAGGACAGGGGTGTTAGGCTACACCTTC
cdr3_aa: CASLRTGVLGYTF

clone_size: few
j_call: TRBJ2-7
v_call: TRBV7-2
d_call: -
cdr3_nt: TGTGCCAGCAGCTTAGAACCTAGTTACCCTTACGAGCAGTACTTC
cdr3_aa: CASSLEPSYPYEQYF

clone_size: many
j_call: TRBJ2-1
v_call: TRBV24-1
d_call: -
cdr3_nt: TGTGCCACCAGTGATGGGACGGCCTCCTACAATGAGCAGTTCTTC
cdr3_aa: CATSDGTASYNEQFF

clone_size: many
j_call: TRBJ1-2
v_call: TRBV20-1
d_call: -
cdr3_nt: TGCAGTGCAACTTTCGGGCCTGGCTACACCTTC
cdr3_aa: CSATFGPGYTF

clone_size: many
j_call: TRBJ2-1
v_call: TRBV7-8
d_call: TRBD2
cdr3_nt: TGTGCCAGCAGCCTCCTCGGGGCGGGAGACTACAATGAGCAGTTCTTC
cdr3_aa: CASSLLGAGDYNEQFF

clone_size: many
j_call: TRBJ2-4
v_call: TRBV11-1
d_call: TRBD2
cdr3_nt: TGTGCCAGCAGCTTTATAGCGGGAGCGGGAAACATTCAGTACTTC
cdr3_aa: CASSFIAGAGNIQYF